This T cell receptor beta chain was captured by sequencing in a study of Ad26.COV2.S vaccination and SARS-CoV-2 variants. Study at large: Ad26.COV2.S shots went into the muscle once or twice, 56 days apart. Study results and limitations: Total T cell responses may have been underestimated by the TCR breadth and depth analyses.

CDR3 length: 11 amino acids. V shed 5 bases and J shed 8 bases, with 6 bases lying between them. In germline, CDR1 is MDHEN, CDR2 SYDVKM. The treatment: around 19 received Ad26.COV2.S at low or high dose, single or two shots; about five received placebo; per-sample allocation not given. The investigators took samples on day 63 after the first vaccine or placebo injection. The table lists this clone with a few counts. Its antigen is unidentified. Assay used: immunoSEQ multiplex PCR; TCRdb lists only in-frame clones, some missing. The profile shows approximately 480,000 clones, 87% of them singletons. The TCR sequence derives from a person aged 18-60 years who received the Ad26.COV2.S COVID-19 vaccine or a placebo. V usage is TRBV28 and J usage is TRBJ1-4; D is unclear. The sequenced sample was peripheral blood, obtained in a trial of Ad26.COV2.S vaccine versus placebo. DNA for the CDR3: TGTGCCAGCAGTAGAGAAGAAAAACTGTTTTTT. Its protein is CASSREEKLFF.